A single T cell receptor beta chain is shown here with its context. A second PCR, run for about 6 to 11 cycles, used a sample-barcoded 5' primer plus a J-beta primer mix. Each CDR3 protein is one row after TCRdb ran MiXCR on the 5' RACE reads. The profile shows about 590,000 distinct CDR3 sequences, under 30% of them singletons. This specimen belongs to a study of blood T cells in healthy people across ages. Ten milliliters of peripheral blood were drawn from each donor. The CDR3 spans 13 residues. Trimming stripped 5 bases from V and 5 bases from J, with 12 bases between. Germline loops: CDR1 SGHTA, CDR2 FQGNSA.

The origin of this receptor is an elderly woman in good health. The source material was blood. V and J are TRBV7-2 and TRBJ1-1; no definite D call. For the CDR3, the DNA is TGTGCCAGCAGCCCCCAAGTTGGAACTGAAGCTTTCTTT. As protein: CASSPQVGTEAFF.